The source of this T cell receptor beta chain is a study of blood T cell repertoires in COVID-19. Background on the study: T cells, B-cell-depleted T cells, or PBMCs provided the cDNA or gDNA that served as material.

The V gene's germline CDR1 is SGHAT and CDR2 FQNNGV. Losses at the gene ends were 3 bases for V and 4 bases for J; bases not matched to a gene: 8. The CDR3 is made up of 15 amino acids. In the original workflow: It was from reference gene primer amplification that nucleated cell counts were estimated. Method: immunoSEQ multiplex PCR; TCRdb's copy keeps in-frame clones and lacks some. The V and J calls and clone size were taken over from that table, and D and trimming were inferred from the DNA. Among around 250,000 clones listed, roughly four fifths were seen once. Sample: PBMCs or T cells enriched from blood (not recorded which). The V call is TRBV11-2, the J call TRBJ2-7, with 8 bases matching TRBD1. The origin of this receptor is a man in his fifties who had recovered from COVID-19. The CDR3 is CASSLTGQVSYEQYF. Written as DNA, the CDR3 is TGTGCCAGCAGCTTGACGGGACAGGTGTCTTACGAGCAGTACTTC. The whole variable domain, remainder taken from reference TRBV11-2 and TRBJ2-7, is EAGVAQSPRYKIIEKRQSVAFWCNPISGHATLYWYQQILGQGPKLLIQFQNNGVVDDSQLPKDRFSAERLKGVDSTLKIQPAKLEDSAVYLCASSLTGQVSYEQYFGPGTRLTVT.